This entry lists 18 T cell receptor beta chains sequenced from one sample in a study of Graves' ophthalmopathy and Graves' hyperthyroidism. The authors amplified TCR beta CDR3 regions, and they did so from RNA transcripts for repertoire sequencing. First-round RT-PCR with HTBI primers preceded a second-round multiplex PCR. TCRdb independently ran MiXCR on the multiplex PCR reads; one entry per CDR3 protein. The sample yields approximately 330,000 distinct CDR3 sequences, 15% to 20% seen once. The sequenced material came from peripheral blood. The receptors were sampled from an adult man with Graves' ophthalmopathy.

This clonotype has a count of ten or more. V and J are TRBV10-3 and TRBJ2-7; D gene uncertain. The CDR3 extends over 13 amino acids. Germline V gene lookup returns CDR1 ENHRY and CDR2 SYGVKD. V was clipped by 0 bases and J by 6 bases, with 9 bases between them. The CDR3 loop reads CAISESVRSEQYF. In DNA, the CDR3 is TGTGCCATCAGTGAGTCAGTGAGGAGCGAGCAGTACTTC.

In this sample, this clonotype turned up many times. The chain links TRBV20-1 to TRBJ2-6; D uncertain. Germline-derived CDR1 and CDR2 are DFQATT and SNEGSKA (reference sequence). V was pared by 6 bases and J by 0 bases, with 12 bases between. The CDR3 has 15 residues. The CDR3 nucleotides read TGCAGTGCGGAACGGCCGTTCTCTGGGGCCAACGTCCTGACTTTC. Amino acids: CSAERPFSGANVLTF.

V gene TRBV12-3 or TRBV12-4 combines with J gene TRBJ1-2; 10 bases align to TRBD1. The CDR3 sequence is 15 residues long. V gave up 5 bases and J gave up 6 bases; unmatched junction bases: 9. The CDR3 bases are TGTGCCAGCAGTCCACCCGGGACAGGGGACGATGGCTACACCTTC. This sequence encodes CASSPPGTGDDGYTF.

This clonotype was picked up many times. The chain is built from TRBV5-1 and TRBJ1-2, with D possibly matching TRBD1 (5 bases). This CDR3 comprises 13 residues. The germline gives CDR1 SGHRS, CDR2 YFSETQ. The ends were cut back, 0 bases at V and 2 bases at J, with 5 bases in the middle. CDR3 in amino acids: CASSLGDNYGYTF. For the CDR3, the DNA is TGCGCCAGCAGCTTGGGGGACAACTATGGCTACACCTTC.

This clonotype has at least ten counts. The V call is TRBV11-2, the J call TRBJ1-6; 9 bases are shared with TRBD1. The J segment lost 6 bases and the V segment lost 0 bases, leaving 6 bases of the junction unmatched. The germline V gene encodes CDR1 SGHAT and CDR2 FQNNGV. This CDR3 region has 17 residues. CDR3 in DNA: TGTGCCAGCAGCTTAGACCTGGGACAGGGCTTTAATTCACCCCTCCACTTT. Its protein product is CASSLDLGQGFNSPLHF.

This sequence joins TRBV12-3 or TRBV12-4 and TRBJ1-2; weak D call: TRBD1 (5 bases). The CDR3 is made up of 14 amino acids. The V end was cut by 6 bases, the J end by 6 bases, with 17 bases between. In DNA, the CDR3 is TGTGCCAGCAGCCCCCTGCAGGGATCGAATGGCTACACCTTC. It is translated as CASSPLQGSNGYTF.

The sample holds many counts of this clonotype. This rearrangement joins TRBV28 to TRBJ1-1; D is unclear. V was shortened by 3 bases and J by 7 bases, with 9 bases between the two germline ends. CDR3 length: 12 amino acids. CDR1 is MDHEN and CDR2 is SYDVKM in the germline V gene. The CDR3 spells CASSLYSREAFF. For the CDR3, the DNA is TGTGCCAGCAGTTTGTACAGCCGTGAAGCTTTCTTT.

In this sample, this clonotype turned up many times. The chain joins TRBV5-1 to TRBJ2-7, with 10 bases identical to TRBD1. Germline CDR1 is SGHRS and CDR2 is YFSETQ. This CDR3 contains 16 residues. The V segment lost 0 bases and the J segment 3 bases; nucleotides outside the gene matches: 6. CDR3 loop: CASSLGIGTGDYEQYF. The CDR3 nucleotides read TGCGCCAGCAGCTTGGGAATAGGGACAGGGGACTACGAGCAGTACTTC.

In its sample, this clonotype was seen many times. The chain uses TRBV27 and TRBJ1-2; D might be TRBD1 (6 bases). The germline V and J ends were trimmed by 3 bases and 3 bases, with 11 bases remaining between them. CDR3 length: 14 residues. The germline V gene has CDR1 MNHEY and CDR2 SMNVEV (reference sequence). The CDR3 region is CASSFLGGDYGYTF. DNA for the CDR3: TGTGCCAGCAGTTTCCTGGGGGGCGACTATGGCTACACCTTC.

The sample holds many counts of this clonotype. V gene TRBV2 combines with J gene TRBJ1-2; a weak D match, TRBD1 (5 bases). Germline assignment: CDR1 SNHLY and CDR2 FYNNEI. CDR3 length: 13 amino acids. V gave up 4 bases and J gave up 5 bases, with 11 bases separating them. CDR3 region: CASSAGPQYGYTF. DNA for the CDR3: TGTGCCAGCAGTGCGGGGCCGCAGTATGGCTACACCTTC.

To note about this clonotype: This could be a read error, since a much larger clone is one nucleotide away. The chain recombines TRBV25-1 with TRBJ2-5; no clear D. Germline V lookup: CDR1 MGHDK, CDR2 SYGVNS. Trimming took off 6 bases at V and 5 bases at J, with 16 bases between the two ends. The CDR3 consists of 14 residues. The CDR3 region is CASREHRDGETQYF. As DNA, the CDR3 is TGTGCCAGCAGGGAACACCGAGATGGGGAGACCCAGTACTTC.

The genes are TRBV6-1 and TRBJ1-1; no clear D. Per the germline V gene, CDR1 is MNHNS and CDR2 is SASEGT. The CDR3 is 12 amino acids. V was clipped by 8 bases and J by 4 bases, with 11 bases between them. The CDR3 DNA follows: TGTGCCAGCGATGGGTTACCCACTGAAGCTTTCTTT. Translated: CASDGLPTEAFF.

This clonotype was found many times. V and J are TRBV6-7 and TRBJ2-7; 8 bases are shared with TRBD1. TRBV6-7 is known as an ORF, though its function is uncertain. This CDR3 contains 15 residues. The J segment lost 4 bases and the V segment lost 6 bases, leaving 11 bases of the junction unmatched. The CDR3 here is CASSLDRASGYEQYF. The CDR3 coding sequence is TGTGCCAGCAGCTTGGACAGGGCTTCCGGTTACGAGCAGTACTTC.

This clonotype was detected many times. This chain links TRBV30 with TRBJ2-7; the match to TRBD1 covers 9 bases. The CDR3 is 12 amino acids. V was pared by 8 bases and J by 1 base, with 3 bases of the junction left unmatched. Germline V gene data show CDR1 as GTSNPN and CDR2 as SVGIG (reference sequence). The CDR3, as DNA: TGTGCCGGACAGGGGAAGTCCTACGAGCAGTACTTC. This translates into CAGQGKSYEQYF.

The J gene is TRBJ1-5, the V gene TRBV12-5; 8 bases fit TRBD1. Losses at the gene ends were 1 base for V and 1 base for J; bases not matched to a gene: 6. The length of the CDR3 is 17 residues. Germline assignment: CDR1 LGHNT and CDR2 FRNRAP. CDR3 amino acids: CASGLDRSGGSNQPQHF. The DNA of the CDR3 is TGTGCTAGTGGTTTGGACCGCTCAGGGGGCAGCAATCAGCCCCAGCATTTT.

DNA of the CDR3: TGCGCCAGCAGCTTGGTCGCGGGAGGTCCCCAAGAGACCCAGTACTTC. Protein sequence: CASSLVAGGPQETQYF. The J gene is TRBJ2-5, the V gene TRBV5-1; 8 bases fit TRBD2. Trimming cost V 0 bases and J 1 base; bases outside gene matches: 5. CDR1 SGHRS and CDR2 YFSETQ come from the germline V gene. The CDR3 has 16 amino acids.

This clonotype came up many times. The chain links TRBV4-3 to TRBJ1-1; 8 bases line up with TRBD1. The CDR3 extends over 17 amino acids. The J segment lost 5 bases and the V segment lost 0 bases, leaving 11 bases of the junction unmatched. Germline V gene sequence: CDR1 LGHNA, CDR2 YSLEER. The CDR3 spells CASSQDPPGGYWTEAFF. In DNA form, the CDR3 reads TGCGCCAGCAGCCAAGATCCCCCAGGGGGCTATTGGACTGAAGCTTTCTTT.

This clonotype was recorded at least ten times. V gene TRBV19 combines with J gene TRBJ2-7, with 7 positions matching TRBD1. Germline CDR1 is LNHDA and CDR2 is SQIVND (reference sequence). Losses at the gene ends were 5 bases for V and 3 bases for J; bases not matched to a gene: 10. The CDR3 is made up of 15 amino acids. This CDR3 reads CASSLDRAAFYEQYF. DNA of the CDR3: TGTGCCAGTAGTCTCGACAGGGCCGCTTTCTACGAGCAGTACTTC.